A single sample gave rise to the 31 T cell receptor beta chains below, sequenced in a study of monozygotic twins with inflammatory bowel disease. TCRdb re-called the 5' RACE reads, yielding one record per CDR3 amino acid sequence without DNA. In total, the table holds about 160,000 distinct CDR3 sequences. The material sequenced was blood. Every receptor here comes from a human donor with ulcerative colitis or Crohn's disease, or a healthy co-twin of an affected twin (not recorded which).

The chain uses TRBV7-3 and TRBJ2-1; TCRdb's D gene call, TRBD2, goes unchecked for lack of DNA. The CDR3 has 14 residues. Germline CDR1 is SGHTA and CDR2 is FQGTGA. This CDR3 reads CASSLTGLAAEQFF.

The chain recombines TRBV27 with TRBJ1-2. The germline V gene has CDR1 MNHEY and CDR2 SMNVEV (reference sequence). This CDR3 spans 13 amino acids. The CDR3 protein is CASSLRDNYGYTF.

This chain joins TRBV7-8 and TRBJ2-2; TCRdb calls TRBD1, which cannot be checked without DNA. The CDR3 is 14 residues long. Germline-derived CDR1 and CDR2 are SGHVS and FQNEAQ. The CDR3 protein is CARGTGYNTGELFF.

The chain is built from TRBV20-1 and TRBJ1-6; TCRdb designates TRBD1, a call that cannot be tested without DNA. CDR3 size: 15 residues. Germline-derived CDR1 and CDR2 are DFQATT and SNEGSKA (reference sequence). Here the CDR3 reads CSARRPGVDNSPLHF.

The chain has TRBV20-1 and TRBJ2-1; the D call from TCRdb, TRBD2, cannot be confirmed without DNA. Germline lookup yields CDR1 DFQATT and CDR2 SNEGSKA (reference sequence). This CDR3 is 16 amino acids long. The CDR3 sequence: CSETKISGGQFDEQFF.

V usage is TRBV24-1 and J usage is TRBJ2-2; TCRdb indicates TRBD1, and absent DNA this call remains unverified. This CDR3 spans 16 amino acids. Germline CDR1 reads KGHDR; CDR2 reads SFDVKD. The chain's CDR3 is CATSDPAGGGTGELFF.

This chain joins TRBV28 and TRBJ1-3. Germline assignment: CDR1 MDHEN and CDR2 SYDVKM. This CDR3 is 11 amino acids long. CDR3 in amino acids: CASSWGNTIYF.

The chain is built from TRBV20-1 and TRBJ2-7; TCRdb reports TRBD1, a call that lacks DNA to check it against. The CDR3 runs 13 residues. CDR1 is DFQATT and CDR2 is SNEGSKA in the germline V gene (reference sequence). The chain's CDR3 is CSASVTEAYEQYF.

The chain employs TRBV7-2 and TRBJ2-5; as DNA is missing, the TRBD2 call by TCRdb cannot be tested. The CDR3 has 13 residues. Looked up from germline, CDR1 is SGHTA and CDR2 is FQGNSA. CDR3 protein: CASSLRRAETQYF. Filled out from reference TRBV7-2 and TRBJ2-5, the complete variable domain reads GAGVSQSPSNKVTEKGKDVELRCDPISGHTALYWYRQSLGQGLEFLIYFQGNSAPDKSGLPSDRFSAERTGGSVSTLTIQRTQQEDSAVYLCASSLRRAETQYFGPGTRLLVL.

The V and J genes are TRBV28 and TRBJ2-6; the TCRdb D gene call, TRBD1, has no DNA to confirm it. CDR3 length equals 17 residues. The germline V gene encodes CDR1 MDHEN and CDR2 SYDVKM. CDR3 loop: CASSSAPISSGANVLTF.

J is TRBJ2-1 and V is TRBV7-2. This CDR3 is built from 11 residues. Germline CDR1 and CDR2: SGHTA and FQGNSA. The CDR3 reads CASSLGSEQFF.

CDR3 sequence: CASSIDWGETQYF. The chain links TRBV9 to TRBJ2-5. The CDR3 totals 13 residues. Germline assignment: CDR1 SGDLS and CDR2 YYNGEE.

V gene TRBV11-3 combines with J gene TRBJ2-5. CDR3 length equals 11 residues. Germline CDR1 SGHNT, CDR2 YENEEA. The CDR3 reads CASSLSETQYF.

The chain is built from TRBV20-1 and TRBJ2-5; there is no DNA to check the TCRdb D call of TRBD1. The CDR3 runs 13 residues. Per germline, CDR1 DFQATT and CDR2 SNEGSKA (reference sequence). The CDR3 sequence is CSAPTGARETQYF.

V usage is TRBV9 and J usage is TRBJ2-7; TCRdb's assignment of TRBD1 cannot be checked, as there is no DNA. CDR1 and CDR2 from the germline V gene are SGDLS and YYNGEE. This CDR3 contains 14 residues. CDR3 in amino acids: CASSIRDRAYEQYF. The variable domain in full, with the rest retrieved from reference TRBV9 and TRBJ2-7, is DSGVTQTPKHLITATGQRVTLRCSPRSGDLSVYWYQQSLDQGLQFLIQYYNGEERAKGNILERFSAQQFPDLHSELNLSSLELGDSALYFCASSIRDRAYEQYFGPGTRLTVT.

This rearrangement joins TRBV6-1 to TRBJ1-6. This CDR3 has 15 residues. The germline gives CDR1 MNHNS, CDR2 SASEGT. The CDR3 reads CASSVGSSYNSPLHF.

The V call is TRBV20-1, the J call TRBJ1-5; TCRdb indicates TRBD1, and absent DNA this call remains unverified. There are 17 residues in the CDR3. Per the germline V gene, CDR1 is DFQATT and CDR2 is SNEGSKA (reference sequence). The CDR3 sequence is CSASGIPEFYSNQPQHF.

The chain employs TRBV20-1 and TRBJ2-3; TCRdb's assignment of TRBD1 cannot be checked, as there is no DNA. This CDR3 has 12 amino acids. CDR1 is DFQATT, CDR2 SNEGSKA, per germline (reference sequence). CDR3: CSPPGRTDTQYF.

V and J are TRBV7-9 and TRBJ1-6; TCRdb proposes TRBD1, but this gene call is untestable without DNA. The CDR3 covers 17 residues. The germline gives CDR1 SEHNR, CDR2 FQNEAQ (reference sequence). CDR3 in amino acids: CASSRTPGTGGNSPLHF.

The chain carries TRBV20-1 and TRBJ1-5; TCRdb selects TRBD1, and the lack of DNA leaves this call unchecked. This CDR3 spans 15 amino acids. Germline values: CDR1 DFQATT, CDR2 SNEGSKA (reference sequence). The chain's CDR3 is CSAGQTVGRNQPQHF.

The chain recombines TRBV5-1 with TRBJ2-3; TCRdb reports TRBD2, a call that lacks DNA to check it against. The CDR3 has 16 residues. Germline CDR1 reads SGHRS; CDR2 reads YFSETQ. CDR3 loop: CASSNDRAHFTDTQYF.

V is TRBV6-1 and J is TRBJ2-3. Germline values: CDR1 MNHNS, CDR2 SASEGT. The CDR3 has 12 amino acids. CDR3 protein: CASSEARDTQYF.

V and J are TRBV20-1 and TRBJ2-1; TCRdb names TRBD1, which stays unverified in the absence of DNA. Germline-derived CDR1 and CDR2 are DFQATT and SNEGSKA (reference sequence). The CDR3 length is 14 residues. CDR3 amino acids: CSASLTGALGEQFF.

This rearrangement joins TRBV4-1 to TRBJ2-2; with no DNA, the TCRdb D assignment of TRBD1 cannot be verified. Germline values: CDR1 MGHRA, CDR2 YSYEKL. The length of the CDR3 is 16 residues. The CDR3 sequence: CASSPSAYRGPGELFF.

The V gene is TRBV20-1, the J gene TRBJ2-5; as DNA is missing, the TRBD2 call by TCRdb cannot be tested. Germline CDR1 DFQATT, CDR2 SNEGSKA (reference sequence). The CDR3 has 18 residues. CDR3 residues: CSARDLLAGTDGGETQYF.

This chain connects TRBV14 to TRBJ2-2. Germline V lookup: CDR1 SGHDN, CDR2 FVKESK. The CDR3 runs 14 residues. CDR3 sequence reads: CASSFLGNTGELFF.

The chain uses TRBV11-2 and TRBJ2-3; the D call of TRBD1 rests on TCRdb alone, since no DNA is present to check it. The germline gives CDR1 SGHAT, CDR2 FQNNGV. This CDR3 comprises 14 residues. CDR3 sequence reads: CASSQTGQEDTQYF. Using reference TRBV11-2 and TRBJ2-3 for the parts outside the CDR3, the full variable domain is EAGVAQSPRYKIIEKRQSVAFWCNPISGHATLYWYQQILGQGPKLLIQFQNNGVVDDSQLPKDRFSAERLKGVDSTLKIQPAKLEDSAVYLCASSQTGQEDTQYFGPGTRLTVL.

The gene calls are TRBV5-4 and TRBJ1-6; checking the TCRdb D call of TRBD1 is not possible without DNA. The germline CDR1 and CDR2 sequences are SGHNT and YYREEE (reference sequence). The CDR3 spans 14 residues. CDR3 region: CASSLDRGYSPLHF.

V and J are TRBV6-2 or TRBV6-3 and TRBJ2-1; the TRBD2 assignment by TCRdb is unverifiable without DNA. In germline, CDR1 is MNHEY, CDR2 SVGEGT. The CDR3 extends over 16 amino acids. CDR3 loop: CASSYTSVDYRNEQFF.

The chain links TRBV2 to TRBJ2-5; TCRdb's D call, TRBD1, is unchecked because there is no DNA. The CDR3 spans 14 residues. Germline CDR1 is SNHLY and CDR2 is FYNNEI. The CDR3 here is CASEGTFTTETQYF.

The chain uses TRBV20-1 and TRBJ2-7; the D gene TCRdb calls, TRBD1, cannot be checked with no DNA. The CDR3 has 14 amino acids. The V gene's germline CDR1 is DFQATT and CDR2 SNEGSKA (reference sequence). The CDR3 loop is CSAPRTGSGAEQYF.